This TCR beta chain appears in the sequencing data of a study of post-analysis software for immune sequencing data (dated by TCRdb to the mid-2010s). Study-wide context: Disease courses on record covered relapsing-remitting, secondary progressive and progressive-relapsing multiple sclerosis, though some patients had no subtype annotation. The patient repertoires were compared against approximately twelve previously published healthy control repertoires obtained from donors aged 6 to 25 years. A subset of samples was prepared in parallel using single-end sample barcoding, then pooled and co-amplified after Illumina adapter ligation.

To demonstrate the VDJtools post-analysis software, the study profiled TCR beta repertoires from the peripheral blood of about a dozen young patients with multiple sclerosis. The multiple sclerosis patients were children and adolescents ranging in age from about 6 to 16 years. The library was generated by PCR. TCRdb names Illumina HiSeq 2500 as the instrument used. Unique molecular identifiers were incorporated into TCR beta cDNA libraries to reduce PCR and sequencing biases. Every 1 to 10 million input T cells yielded approximately 500,000 cDNA molecules, meaning each molecule approximated one T cell. Patient libraries were prepared and sequenced with the same protocol used for the earlier healthy control dataset. Within a given batch, samples were prepared together, multiplexed and sequenced on the same HiSeq lane. As for the authors' bioinformatics: MIGEC was used to process the raw barcoded reads, and molecular identifier groups with only a single read were discarded before consensus assembly and CDR3 extraction. Clonotype tables were post-analysed with VDJtools, and diversity was normalized by down-sampling all datasets to the smallest sample size. Repertoire overlap clustering matched CDR3 amino acid but not nucleotide sequences to correct batch-related cross-sample contamination. TCRdb trimmed public reads at Q25 via fastp, called clones via MiXCR and kept in-frame beta chains. Records with the same CDR3 protein are collapsed into one entry carrying the most frequent genes and DNA. TCRdb's processing, not the authors', yielded these V and J calls. Within this sample are some 500,000 distinct CDR3 sequences, with roughly 45% of them counted one time only. The ten largest clonotypes hold around 10% of the sample.

The investigation overall reported the following: The multiple sclerosis patient group was slightly younger than the control group. Patients showed significantly higher frequencies than controls for five TRBV segments, among them TRBV5-6, TRBV5-1 and TRBV20-1. Significantly lower normalized Chao1 diversity was found in multiple sclerosis patients than in controls, suggesting substantial peripheral T-cell clonal expansion. Direct clustering with F measure revealed strong co-clustering of samples prepared in the same batch, which led to a batch-effect correction.

V and J lose 4 bases and 4 bases, and a span of 8 bases separates them. As encoded in the germline V gene, CDR1 is LGHNA while CDR2 is YSLEER. The CDR3 contains 13 residues, cysteine and phenylalanine counted. The kept DNA is CDR3 alone, 39 bases in frame from the first base. Concerning this clonotype itself: This receptor's antigen is unknown. Base qualities were left out, and no much larger clone turns up one base away.

Sequencing was performed on blood. The receptor chain draws on TRBV4-3 and TRBJ2-1; the best D guess is TRBD2, with 5 bases matching. The receptor's source is a girl aged 5 to 17 with multiple sclerosis. The CDR3 protein sequence reads: CASSRERYNEQFF. DNA sequence: TGCGCCAGCAGCCGGGAGCGGTACAATGAGCAGTTCTTC.